This T cell receptor beta chain was profiled in a study of spatial heterogeneity in lung cancer. Looking at the study overall: There were, on average, more than ten raw-read appearances for each unique TCR and UMI combination. Study outcomes and limitations: There were more appearances of ubiquitous expanded tumor TCRs in blood at resection than at follow-up.

Indicated time point: sample taken at primary tumor resection. Unsorted tumor, nontumor lung tissue or cryopreserved PBMC supplied the whole RNA. The donor population consisted of approximately 79 patients with untreated, early-stage non-small cell lung cancer. Of note for this clonotype: Its antigen is still unknown. This may stem from a read error, because a much larger clone lies one nucleotide away.

CDR1 SGHRS and CDR2 YFSETQ come from the germline V gene. This CDR3 is 17 amino acids long. J was trimmed by 5 bases and V by 4 bases; bases with no gene match: 10. MiXCR was run by TCRdb on the 5' RACE reads, yielding one entry per CDR3 protein. The sample gives about 60,000 distinct CDR3 sequences, 8.4% of which show up once; about 14% is in the top ten. This TCR was sampled from a female donor with early-stage non-small cell lung cancer. The sequencing used PBMCs, collected at surgery. This rearrangement joins TRBV5-1 to TRBJ2-5, with 14 bases aligning to TRBD2. In DNA form, the CDR3 reads TGCGCCAGCAGCCGAGATTCGACTAGCGGGGGGGCCGAGACCCAGTACTTC. Protein product: CASSRDSTSGGAETQYF.